One T cell receptor (beta chain) is described in this entry. Its antigen remains unidentified. The CDR3 totals 15 residues. Germline loops: CDR1 SGHKS, CDR2 YYEKEE (reference sequence). V was pared by 0 bases and J by 6 bases, with 3 bases of the junction left unmatched. The data belong to a study of OX40 agonist ivuxolimab in advanced cancers. Study at large: Given to patients was ivuxolimab, an agonistic anti-OX40 (CD134) antibody. Prior anti-PD-1, anti-PD-L1 or anti-CTLA-4 therapy did not bar entry, and around 39% had some. Study-level findings and limits: CD4+ T cells averaged fewer expanded clones than CD8+ T cells. Blood T cells, both CD4+ and CD8+, expanded clonally by week 6 at 0.1 to 3.0 mg/kg.

Clones were sequenced by immunoSEQ multiplex PCR, and TCRdb holds only the in-frame ones, with some missing. The sample has tens of thousands of clones, about 90% seen once; the top ten hold around 2%. This specimen was CD4+ or CD8+ T cells sorted from blood, taken in a trial of the OX40 agonist ivuxolimab. This receptor was taken from an adult with an advanced solid tumor such as melanoma, head and neck, liver or kidney cancer. The chain is built from TRBV5-5 and TRBJ2-1; 10 nucleotides agree with TRBD2. CDR3 amino acids: CASSLGLAGFNEQFF. In DNA form, the CDR3 reads TGTGCCAGCAGCTTGGGACTAGCGGGTTTCAATGAGCAGTTCTTC.